The rows below give T cell receptor beta chains drawn from one sample of a study of CD8+CD57+ T cells in acquired aplastic anemia. In TCRdb, the reads were re-called with MiXCR into one record per CDR3 protein. There are a few hundred thousand distinct CDR3 sequences in the sample; around 60% occur only once, and about 31% lies in the top ten. Specimen: sorted CD4+, CD8+, or CD8+CD57+ T cells (not recorded which) from PBMCs. The source of these receptors is a human donor in good health. Both conserved end residues are part of each CDR3. D genes are given only for firm matches. Size tells how often a clone was seen (once, few, many) or the class of an expanded clone, and some rows leave it out.

TRBD1 TRBJ1-6 many TRBV10-3 TGTGCCATCAGTGAACCCGGGACAGGCAATTCACCCCTCCACTTT CAISEPGTGNSPLHF
TRBD1 TRBJ1-6 . TRBV2 TGTGCCAGCACTCGGGACAGTCATAATTCACCCCTCCACTTT CASTRDSHNSPLHF
TRBD2 TRBJ2-1 . TRBV7-6 TGTGCCAGCAGCTTAGAAGGCGGGAGCTCCTACAATGAGCAGTTCTTC CASSLEGGSSYNEQFF
. TRBJ1-2 . TRBV19 TGTGCCAGTAGTATTTGGGGCCCGGATGGCTACACCTTC CASSIWGPDGYTF
. TRBJ2-7 many TRBV7-9 TGTGCCAGCAGCCAGTTAGGCTCCTACGAGCAGTACTTC CASSQLGSYEQYF
. TRBJ2-1 . TRBV2 TGTGCCAGCAGTGATAATTACAGATACAATGAGCAGTTCTTC CASSDNYRYNEQFF
TRBD1 TRBJ2-1 . TRBV10-3 TGTGCCATCAGGGGGGACAGATCCTACAATGAGCAGTTCTTC CAIRGDRSYNEQFF
TRBD1 TRBJ2-7 . TRBV2 TGTGCCAGCAGTGAACAGACAGGGTACGAGCAGTACTTC CASSEQTGYEQYF
. TRBJ1-1 once TRBV19 TGTGCCAGTAGTATAGGGGAGGACCCTGGAGCTTTCTTT CASSIGEDPGAFF
. TRBJ2-3 many TRBV9 TGTGCCAGCAGCGGTAGGGATATCGGGGCAGGGGGCACAGATACGCAGTATTTT CASSGRDIGAGGTDTQYF
. TRBJ1-1 . TRBV7-3 TGTGCCAGCAGCTTAAAAGTTTCTGGGGCCGGCACTGAAGCTTTCTTT CASSLKVSGAGTEAFF
TRBD1 TRBJ2-5 . TRBV15 TGTGCCACCAGCAGAGACCGGGACAGGGAAGAGACCCAGTACTTC CATSRDRDREETQYF
. TRBJ2-3 many TRBV29-1 TGCAGCGTTGATGGGGACACTCCAGCCCCAGATACGCAGTATTTT CSVDGDTPAPDTQYF
. TRBJ1-2 . TRBV19 TGTGCCAGTCATGAAACGGCTTCCTATGGCTACACCTTC CASHETASYGYTF
. TRBJ2-5 . TRBV9 TGTGCCAGCAGCGTAGGTTTCAGGGCGTCGGAGACCCAGTACTTC CASSVGFRASETQYF
. TRBJ1-6 few TRBV20-1 TGCAGTGTCGAGCTGAGCTCCTATAATTCACCCCTCCACTTT CSVELSSYNSPLHF
TRBD1 TRBJ2-1 many TRBV19 TGTGCCAGTAGTAGCCCGGGACAGGGTTTGCGCAATGAGCAGTTCTTC CASSSPGQGLRNEQFF
TRBD1 TRBJ2-2 . TRBV7-8 TGTGCCAGCAGCCCACAGGGGACGAACACCGGGGAGCTGTTTTTT CASSPQGTNTGELFF
TRBD1 TRBJ2-7 many TRBV12-3/TRBV12-4 TGTGCCAGCAGTTTACAGGGACAGGGGGTTTTTGCCTACGAGCAGTACTTC CASSLQGQGVFAYEQYF
TRBD1 TRBJ2-7 . TRBV19 TGTGCCAGTAGACCGAAACCGGGACAGGATACCTACGAGCAGTACTTC CASRPKPGQDTYEQYF
. TRBJ2-3 once TRBV7-9 TGTGCCAGCAGCCCCCTGGGCCGCACAGATACGCAGTATTTT CASSPLGRTDTQYF
. TRBJ2-5 . TRBV10-3 TGTGCCATCAGTGAACCCAGAGGCGCCAGGACCCAGTACTTC CAISEPRGARTQYF
TRBD2 TRBJ2-1 . TRBV7-9 TGTGCCAGCAGCTCTACTGGGAGGGGTTCCTACAATGAGCAGTTCTTC CASSSTGRGSYNEQFF
TRBD2 TRBJ2-3 . TRBV27 TGTGCCAGCAGTCCCAACCAGCGGGGGGATACGCAGTATTTT CASSPNQRGDTQYF
. TRBJ1-1 many TRBV10-2 TGCGCCAGCAGTGGCGGCGGGGGCTGGGGTATGAACACTGAAGCTTTCTTT CASSGGGGWGMNTEAFF
. TRBJ1-5 . TRBV14 TGTGCCAGCAGCCGGGCAGGAGTGGGTCAGCCCCAGCATTTT CASSRAGVGQPQHF
. TRBJ2-3 . TRBV7-9 TGTGCCAGCAGCTTACTCCGGGATGATACGCAGTATTTT CASSLLRDDTQYF
TRBD1 TRBJ2-2 many TRBV6-7 TGTGCCAGCACCATAACAGGGGGGACGAACACCGGGGAGCTGTTTTTT CASTITGGTNTGELFF
TRBD2 TRBJ2-1 many TRBV7-7 TGTGCTAGCAGCCGGACTAGCGGATCCTACAATGAGCAGTTCTTC CASSRTSGSYNEQFF
TRBD2 TRBJ2-1 . TRBV5-5 TGTGCCAGCACCCCGGCGGGGAGGGTTGAGCAGTTCTTC CASTPAGRVEQFF
. TRBJ1-4 . TRBV5-1 TGCGCCAGCAGCAGAGAGGGAGGACCTGAAAAACTGTTTTTT CASSREGGPEKLFF
TRBD1 TRBJ2-5 . TRBV20-1 TGCAGTGCTAGAGAAAGGACAGGGGCGGGAGAGACCCAGTACTTC CSARERTGAGETQYF
TRBD2 TRBJ2-7 . TRBV7-2 TGTGCCAGCAGCTTGGAGCGGGGGGGCCCTTACGAGCAGTACTTC CASSLERGGPYEQYF
. TRBJ1-2 few TRBV10-1 TGCGCCGGTGGGAGTGGCTACACCTTC CAGGSGYTF
TRBD2 TRBJ2-3 . TRBV10-3 TGTGCCATCAGTGATACGACTAGCGGGGCCACAGATACGCAGTATTTT CAISDTTSGATDTQYF
. TRBJ1-3 once TRBV5-1 TGCGCCAGCAGCTTGGGGTTTAGTGGCGGATACTCTGGAAACACCATATATTTT CASSLGFSGGYSGNTIYF
. TRBJ1-2 . TRBV11-3 TGTGCCAGCAGCTCCACGGGAGGGACTTTTAACTATGGCTACACCTTC CASSSTGGTFNYGYTF
TRBD1 TRBJ2-7 . TRBV7-9 TGTGCCAGCAGCGTACCGGGACAGGGATACGAGCAGTACTTC CASSVPGQGYEQYF
TRBD1 TRBJ2-1 few TRBV24-1 TGTGCCACCAGTGATCCCCACAGGGGGCTAAGCAATGAGCAGTTCTTC CATSDPHRGLSNEQFF
. TRBJ2-7 few TRBV7-9 TGTGCCAGCAGCCCCGCCGGGAGCTCCTACGAGCAGTACTTC CASSPAGSSYEQYF
. TRBJ2-1 many TRBV9 TGTGCCAGCAGCGTAGCTATCCGGCCCCCAGACAATGAGCAGTTCTTC CASSVAIRPPDNEQFF
TRBD2 TRBJ2-2 . TRBV24-1 TGTGCCACCAGTGACCCTCTAGCGGCTAGGGGCACCGGGGAGCTGTTTTTT CATSDPLAARGTGELFF
. TRBJ1-5 once TRBV19 TGTGCCAGTAGTATGGGGGTATATAGCAATCAGCCCCAGCATTTT CASSMGVYSNQPQHF
. TRBJ1-2 . TRBV12-3/TRBV12-4 TGTGCCAGCAGTTCGCAGGGTGGAGGCTACACCTTC CASSSQGGGYTF
TRBD2 TRBJ2-3 . TRBV19 TGTGCCAGTCTCGCGGGGGGCACAGATACGCAGTATTTT CASLAGGTDTQYF
. TRBJ2-5 few TRBV7-3 TGTGCCAGCCAGGCAACTAGTGGGGAGACCCAGTACTTC CASQATSGETQYF
. TRBJ2-7 . TRBV20-1 TGCAGTGCTGTCCTTAGCAGTGGGGTCGGGGAGCAGTACTTC CSAVLSSGVGEQYF
. TRBJ1-1 . TRBV7-9 TGTGCCAGCAGCTTAGGGGGGGTGGGCCCTGAAGCTTTCTTT CASSLGGVGPEAFF
. TRBJ2-7 many TRBV6-2/TRBV6-3 TGTGCCAGCAGTTCCCCGAGGGGTTTTTTCGAGCAGTACTTC CASSSPRGFFEQYF
. TRBJ2-7 . TRBV29-1 TGCAGCGTCTACACCCGGGCTAGGCGGGAGCAGTACTTC CSVYTRARREQYF
TRBD1 TRBJ1-5 many TRBV7-9 TGTGCCAGCAGCTTATCAGGGGGCGTTCAGCCCCAGCATTTT CASSLSGGVQPQHF
TRBD1 TRBJ1-2 . TRBV15 TGTGCCACCAGCAGAGATCTATTACAGGGGGGGGCAGCTGGCTACACCTTC CATSRDLLQGGAAGYTF
TRBD1 TRBJ2-7 . TRBV5-5 TGTGCCAGCAGCTTGAGAACAGGGGCCGAGCAGTACTTC CASSLRTGAEQYF
. TRBJ2-1 few TRBV12-5 TGTGCTAGTGGTCTTTTAACAACCCTGAGCTCCTACAATGAGCAGTTCTTC CASGLLTTLSSYNEQFF
. TRBJ2-7 . TRBV7-4 TGTGCCAGCAGCATTAGAGGGAGTACCCCCTACGAGCAGTACTTC CASSIRGSTPYEQYF
. TRBJ1-5 . TRBV27 TGTGCCAGCAGTGTAGGGACCGTCGGAGTTTGGCCCCAGCATTTT CASSVGTVGVWPQHF
. TRBJ1-5 . TRBV10-3 TGTGCCATCAGTGAATGGTCCCTGGTAGGTCAGCCCCAGCATTTT CAISEWSLVGQPQHF
. TRBJ2-1 many TRBV29-1 TGCAGCGTAGGTGGTAGCCACTACAATGAGCAGTTCTTC CSVGGSHYNEQFF
. TRBJ2-5 many TRBV7-9 TGTGCCAGCAGCCCCCCCGGTATGGGAAAAGAGACCCAGTACTTC CASSPPGMGKETQYF